This entry is about one TCR beta chain. Its antigen is currently unknown. The germline V gene encodes CDR1 SGHAT and CDR2 FQNNGV. This CDR3 has 17 residues. The ends lost 2 bases at V and 6 bases at J; junction bases unmatched: 8. Through template switching, a universal primer site was introduced, and the cDNA contained unique molecular identifiers. Via MiXCR, TCRdb re-called the 5' RACE reads, giving one row per CDR3 protein. The table has more than 1.5 million distinct CDR3 sequences, about 32% seen once. The data originate from a study of identical twins. Study-level results: Conclusions rested on cross-sectional statistics rather than following the same donors. Models underestimated TCR alpha sharing (out-of-frame) in monozygotic twins.

The V call is TRBV11-2, the J call TRBJ2-1, with 12 bases aligning to TRBD2. The origin of this receptor is a newborn girl in good health. Sequencing used cord blood. The CDR3 DNA follows: TGTGCCAGCAGCTTAAGGCCTCCGGGACTAGCGGGCAATGAGCAGTTCTTC. Amino acids: CASSLRPPGLAGNEQFF.